A selection of T cell receptor beta chains follows, all from one sample in a study of CD8 T cells in ankylosing spondylitis. TCRdb re-called the 5' RACE reads through MiXCR, storing one row per CDR3 protein. This repertoire shows over 700,000 distinct CDR3 sequences, 19% found once; its top ten account for 19%. Source material: blood, either unsorted or a sorted T cell fraction (not recorded which). Source of these receptors: a male donor with ankylosing spondylitis. Each CDR3 is given with its conserved first and last residue. The D gene is left open where the match is weak. Clone size appears in some rows only: once, few, many, or a class for an expanded clone.

clone size	J gene	D gene	V gene	CDR3 protein	CDR3 DNA
many	TRBJ2-3	-	TRBV7-2	CASSPRIPTDTQYF	TGTGCCAGCAGCCCCCGCATCCCCACAGATACGCAGTATTTT
-	TRBJ2-7	TRBD1	TRBV4-2	CASSPTTGGRFYEQYF	TGTGCCAGCAGCCCAACCACAGGGGGTCGGTTCTACGAGCAGTACTTC
-	TRBJ2-7	-	TRBV10-3	CAISGKLGSPYEQYF	TGTGCCATCTCCGGAAAATTAGGGTCCCCCTACGAGCAGTACTTC
-	TRBJ2-1	TRBD2	TRBV5-1	CASSEEPGLGIDEQFF	TGCGCCAGCAGTGAGGAACCGGGACTAGGAATCGATGAGCAGTTCTTC
few	TRBJ2-7	TRBD2	TRBV7-2	CASSSGPASGMNEQYF	TGTGCCAGCAGCTCCGGTCCGGCTAGCGGGATGAACGAGCAGTACTTC
-	TRBJ2-3	-	TRBV12-3/TRBV12-4	CASSYSGAQGDTQYF	TGTGCCAGCAGTTACTCAGGGGCGCAGGGGGATACGCAGTATTTT
few	TRBJ1-1	-	TRBV7-9	CASSYLWGSEAFF	TGTGCCAGCAGCTACCTATGGGGGTCTGAAGCTTTCTTT
-	TRBJ1-5	-	TRBV27	CASRSFGDQPQHF	TGTGCCAGCAGAAGTTTTGGTGATCAGCCCCAGCATTTT
few	TRBJ1-2	TRBD1	TRBV15	CATSRPELTRDRVFGYGYTF	TGTGCCACCAGCAGACCCGAGCTTACCCGGGACAGGGTCTTCGGCTATGGCTACACCTTC
few	TRBJ1-1	-	TRBV20-1	CSARGHGDTEAFF	TGCAGTGCTAGAGGGCATGGGGACACTGAAGCTTTCTTT
-	TRBJ2-5	-	TRBV29-1	CSVEGSKGETQYF	TGCAGCGTTGAGGGGTCTAAGGGGGAGACCCAGTACTTC
once	TRBJ2-1	-	TRBV13	CASSLYSGREQFF	TGTGCCAGCAGCTTGTATTCGGGGCGGGAGCAGTTCTTC
few	TRBJ2-5	-	TRBV20-1	CSARPGQGGQETQYF	TGCAGTGCTAGACCCGGACAGGGAGGGCAAGAGACCCAGTACTTC
few	TRBJ2-5	TRBD2	TRBV5-5	CASSLSGGTQETQYF	TGTGCCAGCAGCTTGAGCGGGGGGACCCAAGAGACCCAGTACTTC
many	TRBJ2-5	-	TRBV6-2/TRBV6-3	CASSKTYQETQYF	TGTGCCAGCAGTAAAACCTACCAAGAGACCCAGTACTTC
-	TRBJ2-7	-	TRBV27	CASSSDTTPYEQYF	TGTGCCAGCAGTTCGGACACCACCCCCTACGAGCAGTACTTC
-	TRBJ1-2	-	TRBV12-3/TRBV12-4	CASSPGQGYYYGYTF	TGTGCCAGCAGCCCCGGGCAGGGATATTACTATGGCTACACCTTC